This is a list of T cell receptor beta chains from one sample in a study of blood T cell dynamics during melanoma immunotherapy. Measured with immunoSEQ multiplex PCR; TCRdb has only the in-frame clones, and not every one. This sample has some 10,000 clones, with approximately 90% found just once. Material: blood, obtained from a patient treated with checkpoint blockade. The origin of the receptors is a human donor with melanoma. Both conserved end residues are part of each CDR3. The D gene is left open where the match is weak. Some rows mark clone size as missing; the rest say once, few, many or name a class of expanded clone.

clone_size,v_call,j_call,d_call,cdr3_aa,cdr3_nt
.,TRBV30,TRBJ1-3,.,CACQNAGEGNTIYF,TGTGCCTGCCAAAACGCAGGGGAAGGAAACACCATATATTTT
.,TRBV7-6,TRBJ2-5,.,CASSLAGGGGETQYF,TGTGCCAGCAGCTTAGCAGGGGGAGGAGGAGAGACCCAGTACTTC
.,TRBV4-3,TRBJ2-3,TRBD1,CASSQGDRGQDTQYF,TGCGCCAGCAGCCAAGGGGACAGGGGGCAAGATACGCAGTATTTT
.,TRBV28,TRBJ1-2,.,CASTEAILPYGYTF,TGTGCCAGCACCGAGGCTATCCTCCCCTATGGCTACACCTTC
.,TRBV27,TRBJ2-6,.,CASSTLGYRSGANVLTF,TGTGCCAGCAGCACACTGGGATACCGCTCTGGGGCCAACGTCCTGACTTTC
.,TRBV19,TRBJ1-5,.,CASSMLGTANQPQHF,TGTGCCAGTAGTATGCTAGGAACAGCTAATCAGCCCCAGCATTTT
once,TRBV19,TRBJ2-1,.,CASSSPVAYNEQFF,TGTGCCAGTAGTTCTCCTGTCGCCTACAATGAGCAGTTCTTC
.,TRBV5-1,TRBJ2-5,.,CASRVPGEETQYF,TGCGCCAGCAGGGTCCCAGGGGAAGAGACCCAGTACTTC
.,TRBV27,TRBJ2-5,TRBD1,CASRDRSREQYF,TGTGCCAGCAGGGACAGGTCGAGGGAGCAGTACTTC
few,TRBV19,TRBJ2-7,TRBD2,CASSMGFFEPSGLLYEQYF,TGTGCCAGTAGTATGGGATTTTTCGAACCTAGCGGACTACTCTACGAGCAGTACTTC
.,TRBV5-8,TRBJ1-3,.,CASSRGSGNTIYF,TGTGCCAGCAGCAGGGGCTCTGGAAACACCATATATTTT
.,TRBV10-2,TRBJ1-4,.,CASSESREKLFF,TGCGCCAGCAGTGAGTCGAGAGAAAAACTGTTTTTT
.,TRBV30,TRBJ1-2,.,CACPGGGVLYGYTF,TGTGCCTGCCCAGGTGGAGGGGTTCTCTATGGCTACACCTTC
.,TRBV18,TRBJ1-5,.,CASSPSEGGRDQPQHF,TGTGCCAGCTCACCCTCGGAGGGGGGGCGAGATCAGCCCCAGCATTTT
.,TRBV11-3,TRBJ2-3,.,CASSLSFRADTQYF,TGTGCCAGCAGCTTGTCGTTCAGGGCAGATACGCAGTATTTT
.,TRBV29-1,TRBJ2-7,TRBD1,CSVVGQGMPYEQYF,TGCAGCGTTGTGGGACAGGGAATGCCCTACGAGCAGTACTTC
.,TRBV28,TRBJ1-5,TRBD1,CASIKSGDRGQPQHF,TGTGCCAGCATCAAGTCCGGGGACAGGGGTCAGCCCCAGCATTTT
.,TRBV7-9,TRBJ2-4,TRBD2,CASSRVAGGQLNIQYF,TGTGCCAGCAGCCGAGTAGCGGGAGGGCAGTTAAACATTCAGTACTTC
.,TRBV5-1,TRBJ1-2,TRBD1,CASSRDRENYGYTF,TGCGCCAGCAGCCGGGACAGGGAGAACTATGGCTACACCTTC
.,TRBV5-1,TRBJ2-5,.,CASSSDGRETQYF,TGCGCCAGCAGCTCGGACGGCCGAGAGACCCAGTACTTC
few,TRBV2,TRBJ1-5,.,CASSGFSNQPQHF,TGTGCCAGCAGTGGTTTCAGCAATCAGCCCCAGCATTTT
.,TRBV11-2,TRBJ2-7,TRBD1,CASSLVALDRGGYEQYF,TGTGCCAGCAGCTTAGTTGCTTTGGACAGGGGCGGCTACGAGCAGTACTTC
.,TRBV14,TRBJ2-7,TRBD2,CASSHRRGVMSYEQYF,TGTGCCAGCAGCCACCGACGGGGGGTTATGTCCTACGAGCAGTACTTC
.,TRBV5-1,TRBJ2-3,TRBD2,CASSSKLAGGDTQYF,TGCGCCAGCAGCTCGAAACTAGCGGGAGGAGATACGCAGTATTTT
.,TRBV19,TRBJ1-1,.,CASSTQGAGTEAFF,TGTGCCAGTAGTACGCAGGGTGCGGGCACTGAAGCTTTCTTT
.,TRBV29-1,TRBJ1-2,.,CSVDSLGALRYTF,TGCAGCGTTGATTCTTTAGGGGCGCTTCGCTACACCTTC
.,TRBV28,TRBJ1-3,.,CASTPWGSGNTIYF,TGTGCCAGCACCCCATGGGGCTCTGGAAACACCATATATTTT
.,TRBV29-1,TRBJ1-2,TRBD1,CSVLTGLYGYTF,TGCAGCGTGTTGACAGGGCTCTATGGCTACACCTTC
.,TRBV6-5,TRBJ1-2,.,CASSYRANYGYTF,TGTGCCAGCAGTTACAGGGCCAACTATGGCTACACCTTC
.,TRBV4-3,TRBJ1-1,.,CASSQPGLNTEAFF,TGCGCCAGCAGCCAGCCAGGTTTGAACACTGAAGCTTTCTTT
.,TRBV10-3,TRBJ2-7,.,CAISPTGPSYEQYF,TGTGCCATCAGTCCTACAGGGCCCTCCTACGAGCAGTACTTC
.,TRBV18,TRBJ1-3,.,CASSPPTGRGSGNTIYF,TGTGCCAGCTCACCACCGACGGGCAGGGGCTCTGGAAACACCATATATTTT
.,TRBV29-1,TRBJ2-3,.,CSARDGGTQYF,TGCAGCGCCCGGGACGGAGGAACGCAGTATTTT
.,TRBV6-5,TRBJ2-3,.,CASSYSRPQTDTQYF,TGTGCCAGCAGTTACTCGCGACCCCAGACAGATACGCAGTATTTT
.,TRBV30,TRBJ1-1,TRBD1,CAWSVFGRGDTEAFF,TGTGCCTGGAGTGTTTTTGGCAGGGGGGACACTGAAGCTTTCTTT
.,TRBV19,TRBJ2-7,.,CASSLTRSAYEQYF,TGTGCCAGTAGTCTCACCCGATCCGCCTACGAGCAGTACTTC
once,TRBV29-1,TRBJ1-1,.,CSVLLTGPEAFF,TGCAGCGTCCTCCTTACAGGTCCTGAAGCTTTCTTT
.,TRBV28,TRBJ1-1,TRBD1,CASSPDRAGTEAFF,TGTGCCAGCAGTCCCGACAGGGCCGGGACTGAAGCTTTCTTT
.,TRBV5-6,TRBJ2-5,.,CASSLDQRQETQYF,TGTGCCAGCAGCTTAGATCAACGGCAAGAGACCCAGTACTTC
few,TRBV7-2,TRBJ2-1,.,CASSNSPDNEQFF,TGTGCCAGCAGCAACTCACCGGACAATGAGCAGTTCTTC
.,TRBV9,TRBJ1-2,.,CASSASPDRIHGYTF,TGTGCCAGCAGCGCATCCCCCGACAGGATTCACGGCTACACCTTC
.,TRBV6-5,TRBJ1-3,.,CASSYGDRPGNTIYF,TGTGCCAGCAGTTACGGTGATCGCCCTGGAAACACCATATATTTT
.,TRBV6-1,TRBJ2-5,TRBD1,CASSESVRGFQETQYF,TGTGCCAGCAGTGAATCTGTCAGGGGGTTTCAAGAGACCCAGTACTTC
.,TRBV13,TRBJ2-7,.,CASSLVSKGIYEQYF,TGTGCCAGCAGCTTAGTCTCCAAGGGCATTTACGAGCAGTACTTC
.,TRBV7-8,TRBJ1-5,.,CASSLEGGGIGQPQHF,TGTGCCAGCAGCTTAGAGGGCGGAGGAATAGGTCAGCCCCAGCATTTT
.,TRBV5-5,TRBJ1-4,.,CASSPGKINEKLFF,TGTGCCAGCAGCCCCGGGAAGATTAATGAAAAACTGTTTTTT
.,TRBV5-6,TRBJ2-7,TRBD2,CASSLDRGGRSYEQYF,TGTGCCAGCAGCTTGGATCGGGGCGGGAGGTCCTACGAGCAGTACTTC
.,TRBV5-1,TRBJ2-2,.,CASSLEQTNTGELFF,TGCGCCAGCAGCTTGGAACAGACGAACACCGGGGAGCTGTTTTTT
.,TRBV4-3,TRBJ2-1,TRBD2,CASSRGTSGINEQFF,TGCGCCAGCAGCCGCGGGACTAGCGGGATCAATGAGCAGTTCTTC
.,TRBV2,TRBJ1-2,.,CASSERSYGYTF,TGTGCCAGCAGTGAGCGATCTTATGGCTACACCTTC
once,TRBV6-6,TRBJ1-5,.,CASSSQGRHQPQHF,TGTGCCAGCAGTTCTCAGGGGAGGCATCAGCCCCAGCATTTT
.,TRBV7-9,TRBJ1-2,.,CASSRGEEYGYTF,TGTGCCAGCAGTAGGGGCGAAGAGTATGGCTACACCTTC
.,TRBV7-2,TRBJ1-1,.,CASSLHRPLGWTEAFF,TGTGCCAGCAGCTTACACAGGCCCTTGGGGTGGACTGAAGCTTTCTTT
.,TRBV23-1,TRBJ2-3,.,CASSQGGDTQYF,TGCGCCAGCAGTCAAGGAGGAGATACGCAGTATTTT
.,TRBV19,TRBJ2-6,TRBD1,CASSIWRQGSGANVLTF,TGTGCCAGTAGTATTTGGAGACAGGGCTCTGGGGCCAACGTCCTGACTTTC
.,TRBV6-5,TRBJ1-2,TRBD1,CASKPTGTYGYTF,TGTGCCAGCAAACCGACAGGGACCTATGGCTACACCTTC
.,TRBV20-1,TRBJ1-4,.,CSARDLEKLFF,TGCAGTGCTAGAGATCTAGAAAAACTGTTTTTT
.,TRBV6-5,TRBJ2-7,.,CASTLDAHGEQYF,TGTGCCAGCACCTTGGACGCCCACGGCGAGCAGTACTTC
once,TRBV18,TRBJ2-7,.,CASSPRGQGTYEQYF,TGTGCCAGCTCACCACGGGGCCAAGGCACCTACGAGCAGTACTTC
few,TRBV27,TRBJ1-5,TRBD1,CASSLGQYQPQHF,TGTGCCAGCAGTTTGGGACAGTATCAGCCCCAGCATTTT